This T cell receptor (beta chain) originates from a study of blood T cell repertoires in COVID-19. Turning to the study itself: COVID-19 samples, acute and convalescent, were from the United States, Italy and Spain.

Sequenced by immunoSEQ multiplex PCR; TCRdb stores in-frame clones only, minus some. The sample has around 250,000 clones; over 80% are singletons. Across about 22 US areas, participants ranged in age from about 18 to 90 years. Within the 2 weeks before study entry, each person in the exposed group met a COVID-19 case. V lost 5 bases to trimming and J lost 11 bases, with 18 bases between them. This CDR3 spans 13 amino acids. The germline gives CDR1 SGHTA, CDR2 FQGNSA. The sample consisted of PBMCs or T cells enriched from blood (not recorded which). The chain combines TRBV7-2 with TRBJ1-1, with D possibly being TRBD1 (6 bases). This clonotype originated in a man aged 45-60 years who had been exposed to COVID-19. CDR3 sequence reads: CASSTRTDGRAFF. The CDR3, as DNA: TGTGCCAGCAGCACTCGGACAGACGGTCGGGCTTTCTTT.